This TCR beta chain was sequenced in a study of CDR3 diversity in severe acne (dated by TCRdb to the late 2010s). The library relied on PCR. The instrument was an Illumina HiSeq 2000. TCRdb took the public reads, trimmed them with fastp at Q25, ran MiXCR for clone calling and kept in-frame beta chains. Records with the same CDR3 protein are collapsed into one entry carrying the most frequent genes and DNA. Within this sample are 97,000 or so distinct CDR3 sequences, with under 60% of them counted one time only. The ten largest account for about an eighth of the sample. Ten or more counts support this clonotype. It lacks a known antigen. Base qualities are not provided; no much larger clone lies one nucleotide away. The CDR3 measures 11 amino acids from cysteine to phenylalanine. The sequence is cut down to CDR3 DNA, 33 bases in frame from base 1. Trimming takes 6 bases from V and 7 bases from J, and the germline ends sit 6 bases apart.

Recombination connected TRBV12-3 or TRBV12-4 to TRBJ2-2; a confident D gene designation cannot be given. The clonotype originates from a male donor with acne. The sample taken for sequencing was blood. The CDR3 corresponds to CASSFGGELFF. The DNA sequence follows: TGTGCCAGCAGCTTTGGCGGGGAGCTGTTTTTT.